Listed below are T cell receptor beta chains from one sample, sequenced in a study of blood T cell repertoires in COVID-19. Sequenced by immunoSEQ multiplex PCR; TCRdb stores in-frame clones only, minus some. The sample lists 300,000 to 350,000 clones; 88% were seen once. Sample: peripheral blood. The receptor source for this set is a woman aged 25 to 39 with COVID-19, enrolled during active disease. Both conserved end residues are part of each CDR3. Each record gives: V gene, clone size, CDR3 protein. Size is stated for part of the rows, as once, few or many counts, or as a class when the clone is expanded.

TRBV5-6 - CASNTGQENYGYTF
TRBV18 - CASSPPRGRTNSYEQYF
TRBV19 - CASNPGTGVRYGYTF
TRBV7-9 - CASSSGDIFYGYTF
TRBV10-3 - CAISEGGALYNEQFF
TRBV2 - CAEGTGRPGYTF
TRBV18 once CASSLRTDSSGANVLTF
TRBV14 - CASSRRAGELFF
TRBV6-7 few CASSYSSTSRCRTGISDTQYF
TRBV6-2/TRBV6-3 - CASSYQGASQPQHF
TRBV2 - CASSLLAGGYNEQFF
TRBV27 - CASSQLDSTDTQYF
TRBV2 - CASSEWLGTGTNEQFF
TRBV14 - CASSRYRGAEAFF
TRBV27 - CASAGVGGFTDTQYF
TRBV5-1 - CASRFTGGQTEAFF
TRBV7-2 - CASSFGQGEKLFF
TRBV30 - CACRMGQEAFF
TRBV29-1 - CSVESQTGGSGYTF
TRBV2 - CASSAGNIQYF
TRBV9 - CASSPEQVSYEQYF